These 6 T cell receptor beta chains were all obtained from the same sample, sequenced in a study of blood T cell repertoires in COVID-19. This table comes from immunoSEQ multiplex PCR, and its TCRdb copy is limited to in-frame clones, with some not included. The sample has around 160,000 clones; roughly 90% are singletons. Sequenced material: PBMCs or T cells enriched from blood (not recorded which). Receptors were obtained from a woman in her thirties with acute COVID-19.

The chain links TRBV11-2 to TRBJ2-7, with no clear D. Between the trimmed V and J ends, which lost 3 bases and 7 bases, there was a span of 13 bases. The CDR3 spans 13 residues. Per the germline V gene, CDR1 is SGHAT and CDR2 is FQNNGV. For the CDR3, the DNA is TGTGCCAGCAGCTTTAACCCCGTGAGGGAGCAGTACTTC. Its protein is CASSFNPVREQYF.

CDR3 nucleotide sequence: TGCAGTTCCATCGGGAACGAGCAGTACTTC. Amino acid sequence: CSSIGNEQYF. The chain links TRBV20-1 to TRBJ2-7, with TRBD2 as a possible D gene (5 bases). CDR1 is DFQATT, CDR2 SNEGSKA, per germline (reference sequence). This CDR3 region has 10 residues. The germline V and J ends were trimmed by 8 bases and 5 bases, with 10 bases remaining between them.

The chain joins TRBV4-2 to TRBJ1-2, with D uncertain. Germline V gives CDR1 LGHNA, CDR2 YNFKEQ. V dropped 0 bases and J dropped 4 bases, with 15 bases sitting between them. This CDR3 contains 16 residues. CDR3 amino acids: CASSQDNEGTIYGYTF. DNA for the CDR3: TGTGCCAGCAGCCAAGATAACGAGGGTACGATCTATGGCTACACCTTC.

The chain employs TRBV7-2 and TRBJ2-1; 8 nucleotides line up with TRBD2. V lost 5 bases to trimming and J lost 1 base; unmatched junction nucleotides: 7. CDR3 length equals 16 residues. Germline CDR1 SGHTA, CDR2 FQGNSA. In DNA form, the CDR3 reads TGTGCCAGCAGCCCCCTTAGCGGGACGTCCTACAATGAGCAGTTCTTC. Its translation is CASSPLSGTSYNEQFF.

The CDR3 sequence is CASSSGLAGEKLFF. For the CDR3, the DNA is TGTGCCAGCAGCTCCGGGCTGGCGGGTGAAAAACTGTTTTTT. V usage is TRBV7-9 and J usage is TRBJ1-4; D not resolved. V was pared by 4 bases and J by 7 bases, with 13 bases between. Germline V gene sequence: CDR1 SEHNR, CDR2 FQNEAQ (reference sequence). The CDR3 is made up of 14 amino acids.

The chain links TRBV5-5 to TRBJ2-7; the match to TRBD1 covers 9 bases. The CDR3 spans 20 residues. CDR1 and CDR2 (germline): SGHKS, YYEKEE (reference sequence). J lost 4 bases, V lost 4 bases, and 24 bases had no gene match. CDR3 in amino acids: CASSTQNIRDRVSYSYEQYF. In DNA form, the CDR3 reads TGTGCCAGCAGCACGCAGAACATCCGGGACAGGGTTAGTTATAGTTACGAGCAGTACTTC.